This TCR beta chain was identified during a study of T-cell reconstitution after alpha-beta-depleted transplantation in children. The CDR3 contains 15 residues. V dropped 2 bases and J dropped 5; count of bases not matched to a gene: 3. Germline V gene lookup returns CDR1 MNHEY and CDR2 SVGAGI. Unique molecular identifiers were incorporated into the prepared TCRbeta library. MiXCR, applied by TCRdb to the PCR reads, yields one record per CDR3 protein. In the table there are about 500,000 distinct CDR3 sequences, around a third of which are singletons. The J gene is TRBJ1-5, the V gene TRBV6-5, with 10 bases fitting TRBD1. The receptor was isolated from a human donor who donated a stem cell graft to a child with aplastic anemia. The sequenced sample was PBMCs from the stem cell graft donor, obtained from the stem cell graft. In nucleotides, the CDR3 is TGTGCCAGCAGTTACGGGGGGACAGGGGATCAGCCCCAGCATTTT. Translating it yields CASSYGGTGDQPQHF.